Listed below are T cell receptor beta chains from one sample, sequenced in a study of shared clonotypes between healthy human individuals. Some clones are missing from TCRdb's copy, which holds only in-frame ones; the method was immunoSEQ multiplex PCR. The sample has more than 2 million clones; 85% to 95% are singletons. Sequencing was done on a sample of naive CD8+ T cells sorted from blood. The receptors were gathered from a man between 18 and 29 years old in good health. Each CDR3 is given with its conserved first and last residue. A D gene is named only where the DNA matches it firmly. Some rows mark clone size as missing; the rest say once, few, many or name a class of expanded clone.

V	size	J	D	DNA	CDR3
TRBV11-2	.	TRBJ1-2	.	TGTGCCAGCAGCTTAGAGAGGGACAAGGTGCCCACCTTC	CASSLERDKVPTF
TRBV27	.	TRBJ1-2	.	TGTGCCAGCAGTTGGGGCATGGGGTTCGACTATGGCTACACCTTC	CASSWGMGFDYGYTF
TRBV4-1	.	TRBJ2-1	TRBD2	TGCGCCAGCAGCGAGTTAGCGGGGGTCTACAATGAGCAGTTCTTC	CASSELAGVYNEQFF
TRBV27	.	TRBJ1-1	TRBD1	TGTGCCAGCAGTTTCGTAGGGGGCGAAGCTTTCTTT	CASSFVGGEAFF
TRBV30	.	TRBJ2-5	TRBD2	TGTGCCTGGACGAGTAGCGGGGGGGCCGGAGAGACCCAGTACTTC	CAWTSSGGAGETQYF
TRBV19	.	TRBJ1-1	.	TGTGCCAGTAGTCGGGCGGTCTACATGAACACTGAAGCTTTCTTT	CASSRAVYMNTEAFF
TRBV4-1	.	TRBJ2-7	.	TGCGCCAGCAGCCAAGCATACGGTGTCTCCTACGAGCAGTACTTC	CASSQAYGVSYEQYF
TRBV25-1	.	TRBJ1-1	.	TGTGCCAGCAGTGGCACAAGCGCTGAAGCTTTCTTT	CASSGTSAEAFF
TRBV19	.	TRBJ2-3	TRBD2	TGTGCCAGTAGTATTATTAGCGGGGGGCCGGGAGATACGCAGTATTTT	CASSIISGGPGDTQYF
TRBV6-6	.	TRBJ2-5	.	TGTGCCAGCAGGTCTTGGGGAGACGAGACCCAGTACTTC	CASRSWGDETQYF
TRBV5-1	.	TRBJ2-7	.	TGCGCCAGCAGCTTCTCCGGGACACTCTACGAGCAGTACTTC	CASSFSGTLYEQYF
TRBV14	.	TRBJ1-1	TRBD1	TGTGCCAGCAGCCAAGTAACAGGGGCTGGTAAGAGAGCTTTCTTT	CASSQVTGAGKRAFF
TRBV28	.	TRBJ2-7	TRBD1	TGTGCCAGCAGTCCCGGGACAGGGGGGAAGCAGTACTTC	CASSPGTGGKQYF
TRBV6-5	.	TRBJ1-1	.	TGTGCCAGCAGTTCCACCATGAACACTGAAGCTTTCTTT	CASSSTMNTEAFF
TRBV30	.	TRBJ1-4	.	TGTGCCTCAGACAGGCGGGCAACTAATGAAAAACTGTTTTTT	CASDRRATNEKLFF
TRBV4-1	once	TRBJ2-7	TRBD1	TGCGCCAGCAGCCATACCTGGGACAGGGGGGCCTACGAGCAGTACTTC	CASSHTWDRGAYEQYF
TRBV5-6	.	TRBJ2-7	.	TGTGCCAGCAGCTTGCTAACAGCGGGCATATACGAGCAGTACTTC	CASSLLTAGIYEQYF
TRBV6-5	.	TRBJ2-5	.	TGTGCCAGCAGTTACTCCCGGACACAAGAGACCCAGTACTTC	CASSYSRTQETQYF
TRBV18	.	TRBJ1-1	.	TGTGCCAGCTCACCAGACAGCACTGAAGCTTTCTTT	CASSPDSTEAFF
TRBV6-5	.	TRBJ2-7	.	TGTGCCAGCAGTTACGGGGGGAACCCCTACGAGCAGTACTTC	CASSYGGNPYEQYF
TRBV9	.	TRBJ2-2	TRBD1	TGTGCCAGTGCGACAGGGCCCGGGGAGCTGTTTTTT	CASATGPGELFF
TRBV12-5	.	TRBJ1-3	.	TGTGCTAGTGTAGCGAGCGGATGTAGGGTGGGAGGAAACACCATATATTTT	CASVASGCRVGGNTIYF
TRBV5-5	.	TRBJ1-1	.	TGTGCCAGCAGCTTATCTCAGTGGACTGAAGCTTTCTTT	CASSLSQWTEAFF
TRBV9	.	TRBJ2-1	TRBD1	TGTGCCAGCAGCGCTGGGACAGGATACAATGAGCAGTTCTTC	CASSAGTGYNEQFF
TRBV10-1	.	TRBJ2-5	TRBD2	TGCGCCAGCAGTGAGTCAACTAGCGGGTCTTCAGAGACCCAGTACTTC	CASSESTSGSSETQYF
TRBV10-3	.	TRBJ1-1	.	TGTGCCATCAGTGACCCGGGGGAAATGAACACTGAAGCTTTCTTT	CAISDPGEMNTEAFF
TRBV2	.	TRBJ1-2	.	TGTGCCAGCAGTCCCGGATCTTTGGACTATGGCTACACCTTC	CASSPGSLDYGYTF
TRBV18	.	TRBJ1-1	TRBD1	TGTGCCAGCTCCCCTACCTTCGGGACAGGGGACACTGAAGCTTTCTTT	CASSPTFGTGDTEAFF
TRBV4-1	.	TRBJ2-3	TRBD1	TGCGCCAGCAGCCAAGTCTCGAACAGGGGGGTAACAGATACGCAGTATTTT	CASSQVSNRGVTDTQYF
TRBV13	.	TRBJ1-2	.	TGTGCCAGCAGCTCAAACATCCCAGGGATGCGTGGCTACACCTTC	CASSSNIPGMRGYTF
TRBV7-7	.	TRBJ2-3	.	TGTGCTAGCAGCCCAGAGCCAGGCACAGATACGCAGTATTTT	CASSPEPGTDTQYF
TRBV4-1	.	TRBJ2-5	TRBD1	TGCGCCAGCAGCTTGGGACAGGAGGCCCCAGAGACCCAGTACTTC	CASSLGQEAPETQYF
TRBV5-1	.	TRBJ2-3	TRBD1	TGCGCCAGCAGCCACAGGGGATTGATTAGCGCAGATACGCAGTATTTT	CASSHRGLISADTQYF
TRBV10-3	.	TRBJ1-1	.	TGTGCCATCAGTGGAAAACAGGGTAACACTGAAGCTTTCTTT	CAISGKQGNTEAFF
TRBV5-6	.	TRBJ2-7	TRBD1	TGTGCCAGCCGTTTGACAGGGGGCGGTTACGAGCAGTACTTC	CASRLTGGGYEQYF
TRBV25-1	.	TRBJ2-7	.	TGTGCCAGCAGTGCACTAGGCTACGAGCAGTACTTC	CASSALGYEQYF
TRBV5-1	.	TRBJ1-3	TRBD1	TGCGCCAGCAGCTTGTACCAGGGGGGGTCCTCTGGAAACACCATATATTTT	CASSLYQGGSSGNTIYF